This T cell receptor beta chain was identified during a study of T-cell memory formation after mild COVID-19. V was pared by 5 bases and J by 1 base, with 4 bases of the junction left unmatched. The germline gives CDR1 DFQATT, CDR2 SNEGSKA (reference sequence). This CDR3 region has 13 residues. TCRdb itself ran the 5' RACE reads through MiXCR, one entry per CDR3 protein. The table has under 300,000 distinct CDR3 sequences, about a sixth seen once. In this sample, this clonotype turned up a few times. The chain couples TRBV20-1 to TRBJ1-1; 7 bases align to TRBD1. This receptor was taken from a man younger than 35 who had mild COVID-19 (a few samples of this study predate the infection). Cell type and time point are not known. Sequencing used PBMCs or a T cell subset sorted from them (not recorded which). The CDR3 spells CSAGDSRNTEAFF. CDR3 bases: TGCAGTGCTGGGGACAGTAGGAACACTGAAGCTTTCTTT.